This T cell receptor (beta chain) was profiled in a study of vaccination and CD4 T cells after COVID-19. Study in general: Blood was drawn a median around 70 days post second dose, range 14 to 241.

This clonotype turned up a few times. Its antigen is not known. Oncomine TCR Beta short-read sequencing was applied to DNA from cultured CD4+ T cells. TCRdb processed the PCR reads anew with MiXCR; each CDR3 protein has one entry. The sample has under 25,000 distinct CDR3 sequences; approximately 67% are singletons. Specified treatment: approximately 9-day PBMC culture with coronavirus spike peptide pools or control peptides (ViraFEST assay). Peptide pools at 8 to 10 ug/ml and IL-2 at approximately 9.6 IU/ml were added to cultures of 1.5 million to 2.5 million PBMCs per well. This CDR3 region has 14 residues. CDR1 and CDR2 from the germline V gene are SGHRS and YFSETQ. Trimming took off 3 bases at V and 2 bases at J, with 12 bases between the two ends.

The receptor was isolated from a human donor who had recovered from COVID-19. The specimen was CD4+ T cells from blood, cultured in vitro. J is TRBJ2-7 and V is TRBV5-1; D might be TRBD1 (6 bases). The CDR3 bases are TGCGCCAGCAGCTCACTTAGGACAGCCTACGAGCAGTACTTC. It encodes CASSSLRTAYEQYF.